This T cell receptor beta chain was found in a study of blood T cell repertoires in COVID-19. Study information: The United States, Italy and Spain provided the acute and convalescent COVID-19 samples. Sources were T cells, B-cell-depleted T cells, or PBMCs; the material itself was cDNA or gDNA.

Trimming at V came to 0 bases and at J to 0 bases, leaving 5 bases not matched to a gene. The germline V gene has CDR1 SGHRS and CDR2 YFSETQ. This CDR3 comprises 17 residues. TCRdb keeps only in-frame clones here, not all; method: immunoSEQ multiplex PCR. The profile shows approximately 200,000 clones, roughly 84% of them singletons. V is TRBV5-1 and J is TRBJ1-1; TRBD1 matches 10 bases. The sequenced sample was peripheral blood. The TCR comes from a man in his forties with acute or convalescent COVID-19. The CDR3 sequence: CASSLGDRGRMNTEAFF. The CDR3, as DNA: TGCGCCAGCAGCTTGGGGGACAGGGGTCGGATGAACACTGAAGCTTTCTTT.